The 28 T cell receptor beta chains in this list originate from one sample, sequenced in a study of shared clonotypes between healthy human individuals. TCRdb's copy holds only in-frame clones and misses some; the assay was immunoSEQ multiplex PCR. The sample lists about 1.5 million clones; around 95% were seen once. Specimen: naive CD4+ T cells sorted from blood. Subset noted: CD45RA+ positively selected. The receptors were gathered from a man aged 25-45 years in good health.

The chain links TRBV2 to TRBJ2-7; D is perhaps TRBD1 (5 bases). V shed 6 bases and J shed 6 bases, with 9 bases lying between them. CDR1 and CDR2 (germline): SNHLY, FYNNEI. The CDR3 is 11 residues long. The CDR3 here is CASRAGIEQYF. CDR3 bases: TGTGCCAGCAGGGCAGGGATCGAGCAGTACTTC. Complete variable domain (other parts from reference TRBV2 and TRBJ2-7): EPEVTQTPSHQVTQMGQEVILRCVPISNHLYFYWYRQILGQKVEFLVSFYNNEISEKSEIFDDQFSVERPDGSNFTLKIRSTKLEDSAMYFCASRAGIEQYFGPGTRLTVT.

The rearrangement links TRBV5-1 to TRBJ2-3; TRBD2 is a possible D gene (6 bases). Germline loops: CDR1 SGHRS, CDR2 YFSETQ. Deletions cut 1 base from V and 3 bases from J, with 9 bases between. The CDR3 has 14 residues. As DNA, the CDR3 is TGCGCCAGCAGCTTGTACGCGGGAACAGATACGCAGTATTTT. Amino acid sequence: CASSLYAGTDTQYF.

V is TRBV5-1 and J is TRBJ1-1, with 7 bases that match TRBD1. Per germline, CDR1 SGHRS and CDR2 YFSETQ. The CDR3 spans 14 residues. V shed 4 bases, J shed 3 bases, and the junction held 6 bases outside the gene matches. The CDR3 protein is CASSVTGVDTEAFF. The CDR3 nucleotides are TGCGCCAGCAGCGTTACAGGGGTGGACACTGAAGCTTTCTTT.

The chain employs TRBV7-6 and TRBJ2-7, with TRBD2 matching 13 bases. V was pared by 6 bases and J by 2 bases, with 7 bases of the junction left unmatched. The CDR3 spans 16 residues. Germline V gene sequence: CDR1 SGHVS, CDR2 FNYEAQ. CDR3 amino acids: CASRKGGLAGPYEQYF. The CDR3 DNA reads TGTGCCAGCAGGAAAGGGGGACTAGCGGGGCCCTACGAGCAGTACTTC.

V and J are TRBV5-1 and TRBJ2-7; tentative D call: TRBD2 (5 bases). CDR3 length: 15 amino acids. CDR1 is SGHRS, CDR2 YFSETQ, per germline. Trimming took off 0 bases at V and 3 bases at J, with 13 bases between the two ends. The CDR3, as DNA: TGCGCCAGCAGCTTGGGTACCGGGATACTCTACGAGCAGTACTTC. Encoded protein: CASSLGTGILYEQYF.

The chain recombines TRBV28 with TRBJ2-7, with 10 bases lining up with TRBD1. The CDR3 is 18 amino acids. J lost 4 bases, V lost 6 bases, and 18 bases had no gene match. Germline loops: CDR1 MDHEN, CDR2 SYDVKM. DNA for the CDR3: TGTGCCAGCAGCTACCCACGATCCGGGACAGGGGTTACGTACGAGCAGTACTTC. It specifies CASSYPRSGTGVTYEQYF.

The V gene is TRBV19, the J gene TRBJ2-7; D remains ambiguous. V was shortened by 5 bases and J by 1 base, with 15 bases between the two germline ends. Germline CDR1 and CDR2: LNHDA and SQIVND (reference sequence). This CDR3 is built from 15 residues. The CDR3 spells CASSRSGESSYEQYF. For the CDR3, the DNA is TGTGCCAGTAGTCGAAGTGGTGAGTCTTCCTACGAGCAGTACTTC.

A note on this clone: The identical CDR3 is also encoded by other nucleotide sequences in the sample. This chain connects TRBV7-3 to TRBJ2-2, with D unresolved. Between the trimmed V and J ends, which lost 0 bases and 0 bases, there was a span of 5 bases. CDR1 SGHTA and CDR2 FQGTGA come from the germline V gene. This CDR3 contains 15 residues. The CDR3 nucleotides read TGTGCCAGCAGCTTAACAGGGCCGAACACCGGGGAGCTGTTTTTT. It is translated as CASSLTGPNTGELFF.

The rearrangement links TRBV5-4 to TRBJ2-2; D uncertain. V was cut by 0 bases and J by 7 bases, with 10 bases left in between. This CDR3 is 14 amino acids long. The V gene's germline CDR1 is SGHNT and CDR2 YYREEE (reference sequence). As DNA, the CDR3 is TGTGCCAGCAGCTTGGGTACTCGGAGCGGGGAGCTGTTTTTT. Translating gives CASSLGTRSGELFF.

The V and J genes are TRBV2 and TRBJ2-1; no reliable D call. The germline CDR1 and CDR2 sequences are SNHLY and FYNNEI. The CDR3 runs to 12 residues. V was trimmed by 7 bases and J by 8 bases, leaving 12 bases between them. DNA for the CDR3: TGTGCCAGCAAAGCAGCTTACTATGAGCAGTTCTTC. This gives the protein CASKAAYYEQFF.

The chain has TRBV5-1 and TRBJ2-7, with 7 bases lining up with TRBD2. Per germline, CDR1 SGHRS and CDR2 YFSETQ. The CDR3 runs 18 residues. The junction had 23 bases not matched to a gene; V was cut back by 4 bases and J by 7 bases. CDR3 sequence: CASSSPGTTVGLWDEQYF. In DNA form, the CDR3 reads TGCGCCAGCAGCAGCCCCGGGACTACAGTTGGGCTTTGGGATGAGCAGTACTTC.

The chain links TRBV4-3 to TRBJ2-1, with 9 bases lining up with TRBD2. This CDR3 has 20 amino acids. Germline V gene sequence: CDR1 LGHNA, CDR2 YSLEER. Unmatched junction bases numbered 14, after V lost 2 bases and J lost 0 bases. CDR3: CASSQRPPTSGGSSYNEQFF. Here the CDR3 DNA reads TGCGCCAGCAGCCAACGACCCCCGACTAGCGGAGGGAGCTCCTACAATGAGCAGTTCTTC.

V gene TRBV11-3 combines with J gene TRBJ2-1; 8 bases line up with TRBD2. The CDR3 runs to 13 residues. Looked up from germline, CDR1 is SGHNT and CDR2 is YENEEA. V lost 1 base to trimming and J lost 7 bases; unmatched junction nucleotides: 0. This CDR3 reads CASSLGGRNEQFF. In DNA form, the CDR3 reads TGTGCCAGCAGCTTAGGCGGGAGGAATGAGCAGTTCTTC.

The chain is built from TRBV6-5 and TRBJ2-7; 8 nucleotides align to TRBD1. Losses at the gene ends were 2 bases for V and 4 bases for J; bases not matched to a gene: 10. CDR1 MNHEY and CDR2 SVGAGI come from the germline V gene. The CDR3 extends over 16 amino acids. The CDR3 region is CASSYLKTGVRYEQYF. In nucleotides, the CDR3 is TGTGCCAGCAGTTACCTTAAGACAGGGGTGAGATACGAGCAGTACTTC.

The V and J genes are TRBV18 and TRBJ1-5, with 10 bases fitting TRBD1. Germline loops: CDR1 KGHSH, CDR2 LQKENI. The junction had 4 bases not matched to a gene; V was cut back by 2 bases and J by 6 bases. The CDR3 runs 15 residues. CDR3 sequence (DNA): TGTGCCAGCTCACCATCCCGGGACAGGGGTCAGCCCCAGCATTTT. Translating gives CASSPSRDRGQPQHF.

The chain joins TRBV27 to TRBJ1-1; D possibly corresponds to TRBD1 (6 bases). CDR3 length equals 13 residues. The germline V gene has CDR1 MNHEY and CDR2 SMNVEV (reference sequence). Trimming cost V 8 bases and J 0 bases, with 10 bases left between them. The CDR3 loop is CASRGRLNTEAFF. CDR3 bases: TGTGCCAGCCGGGGGCGATTGAACACTGAAGCTTTCTTT.

The chain recombines TRBV28 with TRBJ1-2, with D perhaps matching TRBD1 (6 bases). V lost 5 bases and J lost 2, with 12 bases in between. The germline V gene has CDR1 MDHEN and CDR2 SYDVKM. The CDR3 is made up of 14 amino acids. In nucleotides, the CDR3 is TGTGCCAGCAGTGTACAGGGTACAAACTATGGCTACACCTTC. Residues: CASSVQGTNYGYTF.

The rearrangement joins TRBV11-2 to TRBJ2-5; D gene ambiguous. Per germline, CDR1 SGHAT and CDR2 FQNNGV. V was pared by 5 bases and J by 3 bases, with 13 bases between. The CDR3 runs to 14 residues. The CDR3 spells CASSPLRVKETQYF. In nucleotides, the CDR3 is TGTGCCAGCAGCCCCCTTCGGGTAAAAGAGACCCAGTACTTC.

The chain uses TRBV15 and TRBJ2-7, with D perhaps matching TRBD1 or TRBD2 (5 bases each). Trimming shortened V by 4 bases and J by 2 bases, and 15 bases separated the two germline ends. The germline V gene encodes CDR1 LNHNV and CDR2 YYDKDF (reference sequence). The CDR3 has 15 amino acids. Here the CDR3 reads CATSTSWDRAYEQYF. CDR3 nucleotide sequence: TGTGCCACCAGCACCTCCTGGGACCGTGCCTACGAGCAGTACTTC.

The rearrangement links TRBV5-1 to TRBJ2-7; 7 nucleotides match TRBD1. Germline assignment: CDR1 SGHRS and CDR2 YFSETQ. This CDR3 is 18 amino acids long. V gave up 3 bases and J gave up 2 bases; unmatched junction bases: 17. CDR3 bases: TGCGCCAGCAGCTCAGCACGCCTTAAGGACAGGCCCACCTACGAGCAGTACTTC. This codes for CASSSARLKDRPTYEQYF. The full variable domain, with the rest looked up from reference TRBV5-1 and TRBJ2-7, is KAGVTQTPRYLIKTRGQQVTLSCSPISGHRSVSWYQQTPGQGLQFLFEYFSETQRNKGNFPGRFSGRQFSNSRSEMNVSTLELGDSALYLCASSSARLKDRPTYEQYFGPGTRLTVT.

The gene calls are TRBV19 and TRBJ2-7; a possible D gene is TRBD1 (5 bases). Germline CDR1 LNHDA, CDR2 SQIVND (reference sequence). The V end was cut by 5 bases, the J end by 3 bases, with 14 bases between. The CDR3 consists of 14 residues. CDR3 sequence reads: CASSRPDTSYEQYF. The CDR3 coding sequence is TGTGCCAGTAGTCGGCCGGACACGAGCTACGAGCAGTACTTC.

Here the CDR3 reads CASSPDTVFNQPQHF. The CDR3 DNA follows: TGTGCCAGTAGTCCAGATACAGTTTTCAATCAGCCCCAGCATTTT. The chain recombines TRBV19 with TRBJ1-5, with unresolved D. The V end lost 5 bases, the J end lost 3 bases, and 14 bases lay between the germline ends. The CDR3 runs to 15 residues. Germline loops: CDR1 LNHDA, CDR2 SQIVND (reference sequence).

To note about this clone: Other DNA sequences in the same sample also yield this CDR3. This chain joins TRBV20-1 and TRBJ2-3; D uncertain. The CDR3 is 10 amino acids. Germline loops: CDR1 DFQATT, CDR2 SNEGSKA (reference sequence). The V and J ends lost 5 bases and 4 bases respectively, with 4 bases between them. The CDR3, as DNA: TGCAGTGCTTCGTCAGATACGCAGTATTTT. Amino acid sequence: CSASSDTQYF.

This chain connects TRBV9 to TRBJ1-1; 7 bases agree with TRBD1. J lost 2 bases, V lost 2 bases, and 3 bases had no gene match. The CDR3 length is 14 residues. Germline CDR1 reads SGDLS; CDR2 reads YYNGEE. The CDR3 region is CASSVRDSNTEAFF. The CDR3, as DNA: TGTGCCAGCAGCGTGAGGGACAGTAACACTGAAGCTTTCTTT. The variable domain in full, with the rest retrieved from reference TRBV9 and TRBJ1-1, is DSGVTQTPKHLITATGQRVTLRCSPRSGDLSVYWYQQSLDQGLQFLIQYYNGEERAKGNILERFSAQQFPDLHSELNLSSLELGDSALYFCASSVRDSNTEAFFGQGTRLTVV.

The chain links TRBV5-4 to TRBJ2-5; TRBD1 aligns across 8 bases. The junction had 3 bases not matched to a gene; V was cut back by 0 bases and J by 2 bases. CDR1 and CDR2 (germline): SGHNT, YYREEE (reference sequence). The length of the CDR3 is 15 residues. CDR3 loop: CASSLVGTGQETQYF. CDR3 nucleotides: TGTGCCAGCAGCTTGGTCGGGACAGGTCAAGAGACCCAGTACTTC.

This clone occurred once. This chain joins TRBV15 and TRBJ1-1, with D unresolved. The CDR3 extends over 14 amino acids. Germline V gives CDR1 LNHNV, CDR2 YYDKDF (reference sequence). V was clipped by 0 bases and J by 6 bases, with 11 bases between them. CDR3: CATSRDWAVPEAFF. The CDR3 coding sequence is TGTGCCACCAGCAGAGATTGGGCAGTGCCTGAAGCTTTCTTT.

V and J are TRBV27 and TRBJ2-1; the D gene is possibly TRBD2 (6 bases). Trimming shortened V by 5 bases and J by 0 bases, and 14 bases separated the two germline ends. Germline CDR1 is MNHEY and CDR2 is SMNVEV (reference sequence). The CDR3 runs 16 residues. CDR3 sequence reads: CASSVLRGSSYNEQFF. CDR3 nucleotides: TGTGCCAGCAGTGTCCTTCGGGGGAGCTCCTACAATGAGCAGTTCTTC.

This rearrangement joins TRBV18 to TRBJ2-7; 7 positions match TRBD1. Germline CDR1 reads KGHSH; CDR2 reads LQKENI. The CDR3 loop spans 17 amino acids. Losses at the gene ends were 2 bases for V and 6 bases for J; bases not matched to a gene: 16. The CDR3 nucleotides are TGTGCCAGCTCACCATGGACGACAGGGCGTCATCGATCCGAGCAGTACTTC. Protein: CASSPWTTGRHRSEQYF.